The rows below give T cell receptor beta chains drawn from one sample of a study of T cell responses to AZD1222 COVID-19 vaccine. TCRdb's table, derived via immunoSEQ multiplex PCR, lists solely in-frame clones and lacks some. This table has approximately 120,000 clones, approximately 85% appearing once. This specimen consisted of peripheral blood, obtained 28 days after the second AZD1222 dose. The receptors originated from an adult who received the AZD1222 COVID-19 vaccine. The CDR3 runs from the conserved cysteine through the conserved F or W. The D gene is left open where the match is weak. Clone size appears in some rows only: once, few, many, or a class for an expanded clone.

TRBD1 NA TRBJ2-7 TRBV5-1 TGCGCCAGCAGCTCAAGACAGGGCGACTACGAGCAGTACTTC CASSSRQGDYEQYF
TRBD1 NA TRBJ1-6 TRBV5-6 TGTGCCAGCAGCCAGGACAGGGGGCGCGATAATTCACCCCTCCACTTT CASSQDRGRDNSPLHF
TRBD2 NA TRBJ2-1 TRBV5-1 TGCGCCAGCAGCTTCCAAGGACTAGGCTCCTACAATGAGCAGTTCTTC CASSFQGLGSYNEQFF
NA NA TRBJ1-6 TRBV6-5 TGTGCCAGCAGTTGGTTTGGGGAACTAAATAATTCACCCCTCCACTTT CASSWFGELNNSPLHF
NA NA TRBJ2-1 TRBV30 TGTGCCTGGACAGGGATGCATGAGCAGTTCTTC CAWTGMHEQFF
NA NA TRBJ2-5 TRBV19 TGTGCCAGTAGTATAGTGTGGACGGGGACAGAGACCCAGTACTTC CASSIVWTGTETQYF
NA NA TRBJ2-7 TRBV15 TGTGCCACCAGAGGTGGGACGGACGAGCAGTACTTC CATRGGTDEQYF
TRBD1 NA TRBJ1-1 TRBV12-3/TRBV12-4 TGTGCCAGCAGTAGACAGGGGGCCACTGAAGCTTTCTTT CASSRQGATEAFF
TRBD1 NA TRBJ1-5 TRBV28 TGTGCCAGCCTCCGACAGGGGCATCAGCCCCAGCATTTT CASLRQGHQPQHF
TRBD2 NA TRBJ2-3 TRBV9 TGTGCCAGCAGCGAACTTCTAGCGGGTACAGATACGCAGTATTTT CASSELLAGTDTQYF
NA NA TRBJ1-1 TRBV7-2 TGTGCCAGCAGCTACCCCACAGGGCTGAGGACTGAAGCTTTCTTT CASSYPTGLRTEAFF
TRBD1 once TRBJ1-6 TRBV7-9 TGTGCCAGCAGCTCGACAGGGTTTGGTTCACCCCTCCACTTT CASSSTGFGSPLHF
NA NA TRBJ1-5 TRBV7-9 TGTGCCAGCAGCTTAGGATTAAGCAATCAGCCCCAGCATTTT CASSLGLSNQPQHF
NA NA TRBJ2-5 TRBV7-3 TGTGCCAGCCGGTTTGTGGGGGAGACCCAGTACTTC CASRFVGETQYF
TRBD1 NA TRBJ2-7 TRBV2 TGTGCCAGCCGGGACAGGGGGTATCTCGACTACGAGCAGTACTTC CASRDRGYLDYEQYF
NA NA TRBJ1-6 TRBV5-1 TGCGCCAGCTCCGGGTCAGAAAATTCACCCCTCCACTTT CASSGSENSPLHF
NA NA TRBJ2-5 TRBV19 TGTGCCAGTAGTATAGTCGGGGTTGCAGAGACCCAGTACTTC CASSIVGVAETQYF
NA NA TRBJ1-3 TRBV15 TGTGCCACCAGCCCCCGGGTGGGGGGGTCGGCTGGAAACACCATATATTTT CATSPRVGGSAGNTIYF
TRBD1 NA TRBJ1-4 TRBV5-1 TGCGCCAGCAGCCCGACAGGGTCGAGGGAAAAACTGTTTTTT CASSPTGSREKLFF
NA NA TRBJ1-5 TRBV7-8 TGTGCCAGCAGCTTAGAAACAAGATATCAGCCCCAGCATTTT CASSLETRYQPQHF
NA few TRBJ1-2 TRBV5-1 TGCGCCAGCAGCGCCGGGACGGCTTACTATGGCTACACCTTC CASSAGTAYYGYTF
NA NA TRBJ1-1 TRBV2 TGTGCCAGCAGTGAACAAGGGGAAGATGAAGCTTTCTTT CASSEQGEDEAFF
NA NA TRBJ1-3 TRBV3-1/TRBV3-2 TGTGCCAGCAGCCAAGTACTCGGAGTCTCTGGAAACACCATATATTTT CASSQVLGVSGNTIYF